The sequence of this T cell receptor beta chain was determined in a study of CD4 T cells in relation to SARS-CoV-2 and coronaviruses. The germline V gene encodes CDR1 SEHNR and CDR2 FQNEAQ (reference sequence). CDR3 size: 16 residues. V gave up 4 bases and J gave up 0 bases, with 12 bases separating them. Uncultured naive and memory CD4+ T cells supplied DNA for deep TCR-beta sequencing. Measured with immunoSEQ multiplex PCR; TCRdb has only the in-frame clones, and not every one. The repertoire has tens of thousands of clones, about nine tenths of them found once; the top ten carry 1.4%. CD4+ T cells from unexposed donors were obtained before the COVID-19 pandemic (2011-2018).

The chain combines TRBV7-9 with TRBJ1-4; no firm D call. This clonotype originated in a human donor in good health. Sequencing was performed on memory CD4+ T cells from PBMCs. The CDR3 spells CASSYGHFATNEKLFF. CDR3 nucleotide sequence: TGTGCCAGCAGCTACGGTCATTTTGCAACTAATGAAAAACTGTTTTTT. The whole variable domain, remainder taken from reference TRBV7-9 and TRBJ1-4, is DTGVSQNPRHKITKRGQNVTFRCDPISEHNRLYWYRQTLGQGPEFLTYFQNEAQLEKSRLLSDRFSAERPKGSFSTLEIQRTEQGDSAMYLCASSYGHFATNEKLFFGSGTQLSVL.